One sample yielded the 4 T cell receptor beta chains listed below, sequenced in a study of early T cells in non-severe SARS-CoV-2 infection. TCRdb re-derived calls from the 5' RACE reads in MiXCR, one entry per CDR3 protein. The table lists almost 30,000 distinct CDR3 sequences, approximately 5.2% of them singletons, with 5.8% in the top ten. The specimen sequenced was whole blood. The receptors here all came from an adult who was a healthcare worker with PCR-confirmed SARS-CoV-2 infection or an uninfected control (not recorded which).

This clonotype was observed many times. The CDR3 sequence is CASSTRSLKEKLFF. CDR3 nucleotides: TGTGCCAGCAGCACTCGTTCGCTCAAGGAAAAACTGTTTTTT. This rearrangement joins TRBV21-1 to TRBJ1-4. TRBV21-1 is a pseudogene locus. The CDR3 runs 14 residues.

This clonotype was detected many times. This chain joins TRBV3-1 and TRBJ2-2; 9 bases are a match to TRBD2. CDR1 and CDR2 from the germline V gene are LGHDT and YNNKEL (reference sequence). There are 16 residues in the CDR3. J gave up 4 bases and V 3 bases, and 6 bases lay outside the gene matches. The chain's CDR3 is CASSHLSGGFTGELFF. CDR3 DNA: TGTGCCAGCAGCCATCTTAGCGGGGGTTTCACCGGGGAGCTGTTTTTT.

CDR3 in amino acids: CASSQGQAEQYF. The CDR3 DNA reads TGTGCCAGCAGCCAGGGACAGGCCGAGCAGTACTTC. The rearrangement joins TRBV7-8 to TRBJ2-7; 8 positions agree with TRBD1. CDR1 is SGHVS, CDR2 FQNEAQ, per germline. Germline trimming cut 5 bases from V and 6 bases from J; bases unmatched to any gene: 3. The CDR3 contains 12 residues.

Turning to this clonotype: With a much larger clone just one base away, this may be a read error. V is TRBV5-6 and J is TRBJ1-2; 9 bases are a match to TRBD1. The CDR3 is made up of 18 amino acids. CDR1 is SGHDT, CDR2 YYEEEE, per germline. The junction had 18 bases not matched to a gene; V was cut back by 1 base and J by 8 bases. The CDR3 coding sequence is TGTGCCAGCAGCTTGCCCGGGACAGGGTTAATAGGGAAGGGAGGCTACACCTTC. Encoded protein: CASSLPGTGLIGKGGYTF.